A single sample is the source of the 3 T cell receptor beta chains below, sequenced in a study of response to subunit inactivated influenza vaccine (dated by TCRdb to the late 2010s). Library prep was done by RT-PCR. Sequencing was performed on an Illumina HiSeq 2500. Through fastp at Q25 and MiXCR, TCRdb rebuilt clones from the public reads, retaining in-frame beta chains. Rows merge per CDR3 protein into single entries with the most common DNA and genes. Across this sample there are 500,000 to 600,000 distinct CDR3 sequences, with around 15% seen only once. The ten largest account for around 10% of the sample. Source: PBMCs from blood, taken roughly 12 days after vaccination. The receptors originated from a man between 45 and 60 years old who received an inactivated influenza vaccine. Donor details come from another sample of the same person, matched by shared clones.

In this sample, this clonotype turned up a few times. This sequence joins TRBV4-1 and TRBJ2-7; 9 positions agree with TRBD1. V lost 1 base and J lost 2; bases outside the gene matches: 3. The CDR3 extends over 15 amino acids. Looked up from germline, CDR1 is MGHRA and CDR2 is YSYEKL. CDR3 coding DNA: TGCGCCAGCAGCCAAGGACAGGGGGTTCCCTACGAGCAGTACTTC. Its protein is CASSQGQGVPYEQYF.

This clonotype was detected a few times. The chain joins TRBV6-2 or TRBV6-3 to TRBJ2-3, with D maybe TRBD2 (5 bases). The CDR3 spans 12 residues. Trimming took 8 bases from V and 4 from J, leaving 10 bases between them. From germline, CDR1 is MNHEY and CDR2 SVGEGT. In DNA form, the CDR3 reads TGTGCCAGCGGGAGTTTCCCAGATACGCAGTATTTT. Translation: CASGSFPDTQYF.

V gene TRBV4-1 combines with J gene TRBJ2-3, with D perhaps TRBD2 (7 bases). The V and J ends lost 1 base and 0 bases respectively, with 11 bases between them. Germline-derived CDR1 and CDR2 are MGHRA and YSYEKL. The length of the CDR3 is 16 residues. The CDR3 DNA reads TGCGCCAGCAGCCAAGGGGCGGGGGCTAGCACAGATACGCAGTATTTT. Translating it yields CASSQGAGASTDTQYF.